Presented here are 8 T cell receptor beta chains from one specimen sequenced in a study of tumor T cells in aggressive B-cell lymphoma. Sequencing was performed with immunoSEQ multiplex PCR; in TCRdb, only in-frame clones are kept and a portion is missing. The repertoire holds about 2,900 clones, with 85% to 90% as singletons. The sequenced sample consisted of tumor tissue. The receptors were gathered from an adult with diffuse large B cell lymphoma.

J is TRBJ1-2 and V is TRBV4-1, with 8 bases matching TRBD1. The CDR3 is 14 amino acids. V trimming: 0 bases; J trimming: 6 bases; junction bases outside the gene matches: 3. The germline V gene has CDR1 MGHRA and CDR2 YSYEKL. The CDR3 protein is CASSQDHRGNGYTF. The CDR3 DNA follows: TGCGCCAGCAGCCAAGATCACAGGGGGAATGGCTACACCTTC.

This clone was seen a handful of times. The chain combines TRBV10-3 with TRBJ1-1; the D is unclear. Trimming took off 6 bases at V and 4 bases at J, with 15 bases between the two ends. Per the germline V gene, CDR1 is ENHRY and CDR2 is SYGVKD. The CDR3 is 14 amino acids. The CDR3 DNA is TGTGCCATCAGGTCGTGGGAGATGGGCACTGAAGCTTTCTTT. This translates into CAIRSWEMGTEAFF.

In this sample, this clone turned up once. The V call is TRBV18, the J call TRBJ1-1, with D possibly TRBD1 on 5 matching bases. V was pared by 3 bases and J by 1 base, with 12 bases between. This CDR3 region has 15 residues. The germline V gene encodes CDR1 KGHSH and CDR2 LQKENI. The CDR3 DNA sequence: TGTGCCAGCTCACCCTTGGGGGGGGAGAACACTGAAGCTTTCTTT. Its protein product is CASSPLGGENTEAFF.

This chain connects TRBV7-9 to TRBJ1-6; D gene ambiguous. Germline values: CDR1 SEHNR, CDR2 FQNEAQ (reference sequence). There are 17 residues in the CDR3. V shed 4 bases and J shed 0 bases, with 13 bases lying between them. The CDR3 nucleotides read TGTGCCAGCAGCTCCCCTTTTGGCAGCTCCTATAATTCACCCCTCCACTTT. Residues: CASSSPFGSSYNSPLHF.

This chain links TRBV9 with TRBJ1-6; D perhaps matches TRBD1 (6 bases). The germline CDR1 and CDR2 sequences are SGDLS and YYNGEE. V lost 2 bases to trimming and J lost 0 bases, with 9 bases between them. This CDR3 has 16 amino acids. CDR3 sequence (DNA): TGTGCCAGCAGCGTCACGGACAGCTCCTATAATTCACCCCTCCACTTT. Protein: CASSVTDSSYNSPLHF.

The chain is built from TRBV5-8 and TRBJ1-2, with a tentative D call TRBD1 (6 bases). With 3 bases removed from V and 8 bases from J, the gap between germline ends came to 11 bases. Germline loops: CDR1 SGHTS, CDR2 YDEGEE. The CDR3 runs to 12 residues. The CDR3, as DNA: TGTGCCAGCAGCTCTACAGGGTACGGCTACACCTTC. It yields the protein CASSSTGYGYTF.

The CDR3 DNA reads as TGTGCCAGCAGCTTATTTCCACAGGGTAGAACCTACGAGCAGTACTTC. Amino acids: CASSLFPQGRTYEQYF. The rearrangement joins TRBV7-9 to TRBJ2-7; tentatively, D is TRBD1 (6 bases). Germline values: CDR1 SEHNR, CDR2 FQNEAQ (reference sequence). V was shortened by 2 bases and J by 2 bases, with 16 bases between the two germline ends. This CDR3 region has 16 residues. The complete variable domain, with remaining parts taken from reference TRBV7-9 and TRBJ2-7, reads DTGVSQNPRHKITKRGQNVTFRCDPISEHNRLYWYRQTLGQGPEFLTYFQNEAQLEKSRLLSDRFSAERPKGSFSTLEIQRTEQGDSAMYLCASSLFPQGRTYEQYFGPGTRLTVT.

The chain combines TRBV27 with TRBJ1-2; a possible D gene is TRBD1 (5 bases). The CDR3 spans 13 residues. Trimming shortened V by 8 bases and J by 7 bases, and 17 bases separated the two germline ends. Germline V gene data show CDR1 as MNHEY and CDR2 as SMNVEV (reference sequence). The CDR3 sequence: CASGTGRGGGYTF. The CDR3 DNA reads TGTGCCAGCGGGACGGGGAGGGGTGGTGGCTACACCTTC.